The rows below give T cell receptor beta chains drawn from one sample of a study of early stage breast cancer tumors. Method: immunoSEQ multiplex PCR; TCRdb's copy keeps in-frame clones and lacks some. The sample includes tens of thousands of clones, around 72% of them seen just once. Sequencing was carried out using blood. These receptors were obtained from a person aged 50 to 59 with breast cancer. Each CDR3 is given with its conserved first and last residue. The D gene is left open where the match is weak. Clone size is not always given. Where it is, it says once, few, many or a class for expanded clones.

j_call	v_call	clone_size	cdr3_length	d_call	cdr3_nt	cdr3_aa
TRBJ1-4	TRBV6-6	.	15	.	TGTGCCAGCAGGAGCGGGGGGGCGGGCCTGGAAAAACTGTTTTTT	CASRSGGAGLEKLFF
TRBJ2-7	TRBV5-5	.	16	.	TGTGCCAGCAGCTTCGCGGCCGGGGTCCGGAGCCACGAGCAGTACTTC	CASSFAAGVRSHEQYF
TRBJ2-6	TRBV7-8	.	18	.	TGTGCCAGCAGCTTTGGCCACAGCTTCCTCTCTGGGGCCAACGTCCTGACTTTC	CASSFGHSFLSGANVLTF
TRBJ2-7	TRBV15	.	18	TRBD2	TGTGCCACCGACTTGGTTCACGGCGGGACTAGCGGTTCCTACGAGCAGTACTTC	CATDLVHGGTSGSYEQYF
TRBJ1-1	TRBV15	.	12	.	TGTGCCACCCAGGGTATGCTTCCTGAAGCTTTCTTT	CATQGMLPEAFF
TRBJ2-7	TRBV7-9	few	15	.	TGTGCCAGCAGCTATCGTGGAAGGGGCGGGGACGAGCAGTACTTC	CASSYRGRGGDEQYF
TRBJ1-2	TRBV2	.	12	.	TGTGCCAGCACCGGGATAAACTATGGCTACACCTTC	CASTGINYGYTF
TRBJ1-2	TRBV9	.	14	TRBD1	TGTGCCAGCAGCGTAGTCGGGACAGGGGAGGGCTACACCTTC	CASSVVGTGEGYTF
TRBJ2-4	TRBV6-6	.	16	TRBD2	TGTGCCAGCAGTCCCGGGACTAGCGGGGCCAAAAACATTCAGTACTTC	CASSPGTSGAKNIQYF
TRBJ1-3	TRBV7-8	.	14	.	TGTGCCAGCAGCTTAGGCAGTCTCGGGAACACCATATATTTT	CASSLGSLGNTIYF
TRBJ2-3	TRBV5-6	.	17	TRBD2	TGTGCCAGCAGCTTGGCCGGGCGGGGGGGCCGAACAGATACGCAGTATTTT	CASSLAGRGGRTDTQYF
TRBJ2-6	TRBV5-4	.	20	TRBD2	TGTGCCAGCAGCTTGCCAGCGGGGGGCCCAGAAAGCTCTGGGGCCAACGTCCTGACTTTC	CASSLPAGGPESSGANVLTF
TRBJ2-4	TRBV10-3	few	14	TRBD2	TGTGCCACCAGTGATCCTAGCGGGAGAGACATTCAGTACTTC	CATSDPSGRDIQYF
TRBJ1-1	TRBV4-1	.	14	.	TGCGCCAGCAGCCTAACGGGGGGCAGGACTGAAGCTTTCTTT	CASSLTGGRTEAFF
TRBJ2-5	TRBV2	.	16	TRBD2	TGTGCCAGCAGTGAAAAGGTGGCGGGAGATGCAGAGACCCAGTACTTC	CASSEKVAGDAETQYF
TRBJ2-7	TRBV5-8	once	18	TRBD1	TGTGCCAGCAGCTTGCATCTAAAATTGTCGGACAGGGGCCACGAGCAGTACTTC	CASSLHLKLSDRGHEQYF
TRBJ1-1	TRBV7-9	.	17	.	TGTGCCAGCTCCATAACGGAGGGGGGGCGAATGAACACTGAAGCTTTCTTT	CASSITEGGRMNTEAFF
TRBJ2-7	TRBV29-1	.	12	TRBD1	TGCAGCGCCTGGGACAGAGCCTACGAGCAGTACTTC	CSAWDRAYEQYF
TRBJ1-1	TRBV27	.	15	TRBD1	TGTGCCAGCAGTTACAGGGGAGGATTGAACACTGAAGCTTTCTTT	CASSYRGGLNTEAFF
TRBJ1-4	TRBV4-1	once	15	.	TGCGCCAGCAGCCAAGACCCGGGGAATAATGAAAAACTGTTTTTT	CASSQDPGNNEKLFF
TRBJ2-5	TRBV19	.	13	TRBD2	TGTGCCAGTAAGGGCGGGGGGACAGAGACCCAGTACTTC	CASKGGGTETQYF
TRBJ1-2	TRBV7-2	.	16	TRBD1	TGTGCCAGCAGCGGCGACAGGGTGTGGGGTAACTATGGCTACACCTTC	CASSGDRVWGNYGYTF
TRBJ2-3	TRBV9	.	16	TRBD2	TGTGCCAGCAGCCGAGATCTAGCGGGGCTCACAGATACGCAGTATTTT	CASSRDLAGLTDTQYF
TRBJ1-5	TRBV7-6	.	12	.	TGTGCCAGCAGCTCCCAGGGGCAGCCCCAGCATTTT	CASSSQGQPQHF
TRBJ2-7	TRBV6-6	.	13	TRBD2	TGTGCCAGCAGTGTCGGGACTATATACGAGCAGTACTTC	CASSVGTIYEQYF
TRBJ2-3	TRBV5-4	.	18	.	TGTGCCAGCAGCTTGGTCCGGGGGCGGGGGAGTAGCACAGATACGCAGTATTTT	CASSLVRGRGSSTDTQYF
TRBJ2-3	TRBV5-1	.	15	.	TGCGCCAGCAGCTTGGGCGAGGGCAGCACAGATACGCAGTATTTT	CASSLGEGSTDTQYF
TRBJ2-3	TRBV19	.	16	TRBD1	TGTGCCAGTAGTAGACAGGGGGGACTTAGCACAGATACGCAGTATTTT	CASSRQGGLSTDTQYF
TRBJ2-1	TRBV5-1	few	15	.	TGCGCCAGCAGCTTGGCTGGGGGCAACTACAATGAGCAGTTCTTC	CASSLAGGNYNEQFF
TRBJ1-3	TRBV7-8	.	14	.	TGTGCCAGCAAAGAGGGGACTGCTGGAAACACCATATATTTT	CASKEGTAGNTIYF
TRBJ2-1	TRBV19	.	15	.	TGTGCCAGTAGTATAGGTGGGAGAGATATCAATGAGCAGTTCTTC	CASSIGGRDINEQFF
TRBJ1-2	TRBV18	once	14	.	TGTGCCAGCTCACCACTGCAGGGTCAGGGTGGCTACACCTTC	CASSPLQGQGGYTF
TRBJ2-3	TRBV11-3	.	15	TRBD2	TGTGCCAGCAGCCTGCTAGCGGGAGGGGCATATACGCAGTATTTT	CASSLLAGGAYTQYF
TRBJ1-3	TRBV6-5	.	11	.	TGTGCCACCAAGGAGGGAAACACCATATATTTT	CATKEGNTIYF
TRBJ1-2	TRBV30	.	15	.	TGTGCCTGGATTACCGAGCGATTCACTAACTATGGCTACACCTTC	CAWITERFTNYGYTF
TRBJ2-1	TRBV5-1	.	14	.	TGCGCCAGCAGCTCCATGGACTATTACAATGAGCAGTTCTTC	CASSSMDYYNEQFF
TRBJ2-1	TRBV2	.	13	.	TGTGCCAGCAGCCCCGGGACAACCGGTTCGCTGTTCTTC	CASSPGTTGSLFF
TRBJ1-5	TRBV4-1	.	17	.	TGCGCCAGCAGCCAAGAAGGTAGGGGGTCTAGCAATCAGCCCCAGCATTTT	CASSQEGRGSSNQPQHF
TRBJ2-7	TRBV6-5	once	15	TRBD1	TGTGCCAGCAGTTACTCGATTAGGGGGCTATACGAGCAGTACTTC	CASSYSIRGLYEQYF
TRBJ1-6	TRBV30	few	14	TRBD1	TGTGCCTGGAGTGTTAGGACAGGGTCTTCACCCCTCCACTTT	CAWSVRTGSSPLHF
TRBJ1-4	TRBV18	.	15	.	TGTGCCAGCTCACGACTGCAGGGTCCAGGAGAAAAACTGTTTTTT	CASSRLQGPGEKLFF
TRBJ1-5	TRBV5-1	.	14	.	TGCGCCAGCAGCTTGGGGGAGGGCAATCAGCCCCAGCATTTT	CASSLGEGNQPQHF
TRBJ2-1	TRBV5-1	once	15	TRBD1	TGCGCCAGCAGCTGGGACAGCAACTCCTACAATGAGCAGTTCTTC	CASSWDSNSYNEQFF
TRBJ2-1	TRBV10-1	few	15	TRBD2	TGCGCCAGCAGTGAGTCTGCGGGGGGTCCGGATGAGCAGTTCTTC	CASSESAGGPDEQFF
TRBJ2-2	TRBV18	.	13	.	TGTGCCAGCTCCCCCGACAGGACCGGGGAGCTGTTTTTT	CASSPDRTGELFF
TRBJ1-2	TRBV7-9	.	13	.	TGTGCCAGCAGCTTAGGACAGGTTGTCGGCTACACCTTC	CASSLGQVVGYTF
TRBJ2-1	TRBV2	.	14	.	TGTGCCAGCAGTGGTTTGTCAAGGGGCAATGAGCAGTTCTTC	CASSGLSRGNEQFF
TRBJ2-6	TRBV7-6	once	19	.	TGTGCCAGCAGCTTAGTGCGGGTCTCGGCGATCTCTGGGGCCAACGTCCTGACTTTC	CASSLVRVSAISGANVLTF
TRBJ1-1	TRBV15	.	14	.	TGTGCCACCAGCAGGACAGTGATGAACACTGAAGCTTTCTTT	CATSRTVMNTEAFF
TRBJ1-1	TRBV23-1	once	17	.	TGCGCCAGCAGTCCTCCATTGACAGGCCCTATGAACACTGAAGCTTTCTTT	CASSPPLTGPMNTEAFF